This T cell receptor (beta chain) was obtained from a study of blood T cell repertoires in COVID-19. J lost 7 bases, V lost 3 bases, and 4 bases had no gene match. The germline V gene encodes CDR1 SEHNR and CDR2 FQNEAQ (reference sequence). This CDR3 has 14 amino acids. Generated by immunoSEQ multiplex PCR, the TCRdb table keeps only in-frame clones and is missing some. Of about 90,000 clones listed, around 86% are singletons. The source material was peripheral blood. The V gene is TRBV7-9, the J gene TRBJ1-4; 8 bases align to TRBD1. The receptor was derived from a woman aged 70-85 years with acute or convalescent COVID-19. The CDR3: CASSLTGASEKLFF. For the CDR3, the DNA is TGTGCCAGCAGCTTGACAGGGGCTAGTGAAAAACTGTTTTTT.